This T cell receptor (beta chain) originates from a study of shared clonotypes between healthy human individuals. Across the study: The composition of the donors was a couple of women and a few men aged 18 to 49. Overall study results and limits: Tissues were not sampled, only blood, and their repertoires likely differ.

Sequencing was at deep level. The data were produced by immunoSEQ multiplex PCR, yet TCRdb's version contains in-frame clones alone and is incomplete. The sample lists around 2,000,000 clones; around 96% were seen once. The CDR3 sequence is 13 residues long. The V gene's germline CDR1 is SGHDN and CDR2 FVKESK. Deletions cut 0 bases from V and 4 bases from J, with 5 bases between. As to this clone: Its target is unknown. This sample includes further DNA sequences coding for the same CDR3.

Cells designated naive CD8 were CD45RO-negative and were positively selected for CCR7, with terminally differentiated effector memory CD45RA+ cells excluded. Sequenced sample: naive CD8+ T cells sorted from blood. The gene calls are TRBV14 and TRBJ2-3; D is unresolved. The clonotype was recovered from a man younger than 35 in good health. CDR3 protein: CASSQDLADTQYF. CDR3 nucleotides: TGTGCCAGCAGCCAAGACTTGGCAGATACGCAGTATTTT.